Included here is one T cell receptor beta chain sequence, with context. In the original processing: Reference gene primer amplification yielded estimated nucleated cell counts. Using immunoSEQ multiplex PCR, the repertoire was profiled, and TCRdb retains in-frame clones only, with some absent. V and J calls and clone size are those listed in that table; D and trimming were worked out from the DNA. The table includes under 200,000 clones, less than 85% detected once. This sample was included in a study of blood T cell repertoires in COVID-19. Study summary: Specimens from acute and convalescent COVID-19 originated in the United States, Italy and Spain. PBMCs, B-cell-depleted T cells, or T cells provided the cDNA or gDNA that made up the material.

In Cohort 3, a recovered donor had either two negative PCRs, clearance, or symptom resolution. Germline-derived CDR1 and CDR2 are SGHVS and FNYEAQ. V gave up 5 bases and J gave up 7 bases, with 15 bases separating them. This CDR3 region has 14 residues. The V and J genes are TRBV7-6 and TRBJ1-5; D perhaps matches TRBD1 (6 bases). This sequence was found in a man in his 60s who had recovered from COVID-19. Material for sequencing was PBMCs or T cells enriched from blood (not recorded which). CDR3 in amino acids: CASSPQGIGQPQHF. The CDR3 coding sequence is TGTGCCAGCAGCCCCCAGGGGATAGGGCAGCCCCAGCATTTT.